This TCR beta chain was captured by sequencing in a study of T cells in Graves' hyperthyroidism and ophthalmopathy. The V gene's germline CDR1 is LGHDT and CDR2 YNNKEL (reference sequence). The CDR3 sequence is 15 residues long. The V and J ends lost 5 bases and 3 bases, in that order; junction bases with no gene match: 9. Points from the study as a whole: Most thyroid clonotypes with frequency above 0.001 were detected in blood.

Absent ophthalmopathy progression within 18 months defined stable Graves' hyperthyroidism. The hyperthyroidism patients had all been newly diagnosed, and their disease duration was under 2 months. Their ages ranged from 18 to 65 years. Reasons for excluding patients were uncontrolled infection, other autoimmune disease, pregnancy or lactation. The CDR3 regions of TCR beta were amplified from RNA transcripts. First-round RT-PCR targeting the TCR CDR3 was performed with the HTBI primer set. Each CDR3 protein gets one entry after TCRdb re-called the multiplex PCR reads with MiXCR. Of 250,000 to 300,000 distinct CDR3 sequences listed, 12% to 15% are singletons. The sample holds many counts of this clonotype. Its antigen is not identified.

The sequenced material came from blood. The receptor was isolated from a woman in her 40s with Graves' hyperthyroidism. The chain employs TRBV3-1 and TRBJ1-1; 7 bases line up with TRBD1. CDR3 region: CASSRTVRGHTEAFF. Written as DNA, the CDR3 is TGTGCCAGCAGCAGGACCGTGAGGGGGCACACTGAAGCTTTCTTT. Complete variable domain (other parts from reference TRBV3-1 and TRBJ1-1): DTAVSQTPKYLVTQMGNDKSIKCEQNLGHDTMYWYKQDSKKFLKIMFSYNNKELIINETVPNRFSPKSPDKAHLNLHINSLELGDSAVYFCASSRTVRGHTEAFFGQGTRLTVV.